This TCR beta chain was documented in a study of CD8+ T cells in alopecia areata. About the research overall: Treatment ran 6 to 18 months, with 6 months of follow-up afterward.

Germline CDR1 GTSNPN, CDR2 SVGIG (reference sequence). J lost 7 bases, V lost 2 bases, and 5 bases had no gene match. This CDR3 contains 13 residues. The treatment denotes: oral pan-JAK inhibitor, 5-10 mg twice daily. It was cDNA, reverse transcribed from extracted RNA, that served as the sequencing template. Profiled with immunoSEQ multiplex PCR; TCRdb holds only in-frame clones, not every one. The table includes 150,000 to 200,000 clones, 60% detected once. The TCR originated in a human donor with alopecia areata. The sequenced sample was CD4+ T cells sorted from blood, obtained at week 24, from a patient treated with tofacitinib. V usage is TRBV30 and J usage is TRBJ1-1, with 9 bases aligning to TRBD1. CDR3 amino acids: CAWSPDRGVEAFF. DNA for the CDR3: TGTGCCTGGAGTCCCGACAGGGGGGTTGAAGCTTTCTTT.